This record covers a single T cell receptor beta chain. This sample is part of a study of blood T cell repertoires in COVID-19. Per the study methods: Amplification of reference gene primers provided the estimated nucleated cell counts. TCRdb keeps only in-frame clones here, not all; method: immunoSEQ multiplex PCR. That table supplies the V and J calls and clone size; D and trimming were determined from the DNA. The table shows about 12,000 clones, with roughly 76% occurring only once. CDR3 length equals 16 residues. CDR1 SGHRS and CDR2 YFSETQ come from the germline V gene. V lost 5 bases and J 7 bases, leaving 22 bases between the germline ends.

This TCR derives from a human donor in a cohort sampled during active COVID-19. Sequenced: peripheral blood. The V gene is TRBV5-1, the J gene TRBJ2-1, with a possible D match to TRBD2 (6 bases). CDR3 DNA sequence: TGCGCCAGCAGTTCTGTAGCCGGGGGTGGTAGGAATGAGCAGTTCTTC. Its protein is CASSSVAGGGRNEQFF.